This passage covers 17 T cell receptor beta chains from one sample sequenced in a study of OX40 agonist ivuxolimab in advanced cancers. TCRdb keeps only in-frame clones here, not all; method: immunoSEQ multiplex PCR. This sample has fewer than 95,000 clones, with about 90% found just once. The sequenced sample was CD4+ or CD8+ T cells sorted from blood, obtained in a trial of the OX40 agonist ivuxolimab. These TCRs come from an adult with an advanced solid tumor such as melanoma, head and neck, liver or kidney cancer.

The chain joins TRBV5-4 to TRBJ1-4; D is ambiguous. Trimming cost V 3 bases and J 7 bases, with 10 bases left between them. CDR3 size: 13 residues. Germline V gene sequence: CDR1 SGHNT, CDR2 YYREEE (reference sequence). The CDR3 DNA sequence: TGTGCCAGCAGCTCTGGGATGCCTGAAAAACTGTTTTTT. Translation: CASSSGMPEKLFF. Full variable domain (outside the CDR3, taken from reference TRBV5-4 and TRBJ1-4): ETGVTQSPTHLIKTRGQQVTLRCSSQSGHNTVSWYQQALGQGPQFIFQYYREEENGRGNFPPRFSGLQFPNYSSELNVNALELDDSALYLCASSSGMPEKLFFGSGTQLSVL.

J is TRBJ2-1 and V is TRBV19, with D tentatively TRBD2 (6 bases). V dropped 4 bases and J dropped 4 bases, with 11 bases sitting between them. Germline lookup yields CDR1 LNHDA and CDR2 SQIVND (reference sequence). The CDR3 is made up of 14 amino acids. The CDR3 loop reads CASSTGTGYNEQFF. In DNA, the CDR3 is TGTGCCAGTAGTACCGGGACTGGGTACAATGAGCAGTTCTTC.

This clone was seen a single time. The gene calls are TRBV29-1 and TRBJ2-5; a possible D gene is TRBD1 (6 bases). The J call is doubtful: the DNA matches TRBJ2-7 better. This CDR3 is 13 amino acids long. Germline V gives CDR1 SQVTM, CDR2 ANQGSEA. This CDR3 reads CSVEGGPAYEQYF. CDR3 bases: TGCAGCGTTGAAGGGGGGCCGGCCTACGAGCAGTACTTC.

This CDR3 reads CASRIIGETQYF. CDR3 in DNA: TGCGCCAGCCGAATTATCGGGGAGACCCAGTACTTC. This chain connects TRBV5-1 to TRBJ2-5; D is unresolved. Trimming took 7 bases from V and 5 from J, leaving 12 bases between them. CDR1 and CDR2 from the germline V gene are SGHRS and YFSETQ. The CDR3 contains 12 residues.

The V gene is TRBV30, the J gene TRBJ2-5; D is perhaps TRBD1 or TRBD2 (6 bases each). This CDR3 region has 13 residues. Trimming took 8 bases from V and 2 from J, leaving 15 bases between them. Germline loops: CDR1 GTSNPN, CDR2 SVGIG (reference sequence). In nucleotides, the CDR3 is TGTGCCGCTGGAGGGGGGAATCAAGAGACCCAGTACTTC. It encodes CAAGGGNQETQYF.

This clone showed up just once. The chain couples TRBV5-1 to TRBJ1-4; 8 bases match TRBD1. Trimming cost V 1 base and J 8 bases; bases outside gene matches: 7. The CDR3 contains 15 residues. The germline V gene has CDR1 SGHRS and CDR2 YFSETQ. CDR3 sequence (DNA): TGCGCCAGCAGCTTGAGACAGGGGTATAACGAAAAACTGTTTTTT. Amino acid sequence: CASSLRQGYNEKLFF.

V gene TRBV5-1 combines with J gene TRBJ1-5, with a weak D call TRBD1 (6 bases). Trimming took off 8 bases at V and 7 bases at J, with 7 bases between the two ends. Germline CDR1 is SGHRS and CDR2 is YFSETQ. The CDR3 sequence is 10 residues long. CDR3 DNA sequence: TGCGCCAGTACAGGGCAGCCCCAGCATTTT. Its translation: CASTGQPQHF.

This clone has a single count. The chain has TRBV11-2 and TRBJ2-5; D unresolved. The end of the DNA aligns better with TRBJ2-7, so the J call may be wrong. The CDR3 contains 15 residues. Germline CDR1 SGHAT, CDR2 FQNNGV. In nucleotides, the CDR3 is TGTGCCAGCAGCCCCTTAAGTGGGCCCCGCTACGAGCAGTACTTC. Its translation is CASSPLSGPRYEQYF.

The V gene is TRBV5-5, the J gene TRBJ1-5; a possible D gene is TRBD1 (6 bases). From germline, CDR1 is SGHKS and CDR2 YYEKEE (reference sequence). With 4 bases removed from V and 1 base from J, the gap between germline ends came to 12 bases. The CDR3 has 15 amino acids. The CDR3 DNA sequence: TGTGCCAGCAGCCCCGGGACACTCAGCAATCAGCCCCAGCATTTT. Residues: CASSPGTLSNQPQHF.

The CDR3: CASSTPGTNYGYTF. The CDR3 nucleotides are TGCGCCAGCAGTACTCCCGGGACAAACTATGGCTACACCTTC. The J gene is TRBJ1-2, the V gene TRBV4-1; D is perhaps TRBD1 (6 bases). The germline CDR1 and CDR2 sequences are MGHRA and YSYEKL. Trimming stripped 6 bases from V and 2 bases from J, with 13 bases between. This CDR3 has 14 residues.

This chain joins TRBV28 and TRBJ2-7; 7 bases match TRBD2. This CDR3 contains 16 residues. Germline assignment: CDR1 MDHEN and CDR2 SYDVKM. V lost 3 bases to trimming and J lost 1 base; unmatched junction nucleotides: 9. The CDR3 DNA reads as TGTGCCAGCAGTTTTAGCCCCGGGGAGGGATCCTACGAGCAGTACTTC. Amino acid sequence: CASSFSPGEGSYEQYF.

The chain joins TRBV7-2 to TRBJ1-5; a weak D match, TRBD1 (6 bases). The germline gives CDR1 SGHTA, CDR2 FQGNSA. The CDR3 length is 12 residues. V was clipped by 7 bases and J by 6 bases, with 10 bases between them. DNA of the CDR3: TGTGCCAGCACCACCAGGGGTCAGCCCCAGCATTTT. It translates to CASTTRGQPQHF.

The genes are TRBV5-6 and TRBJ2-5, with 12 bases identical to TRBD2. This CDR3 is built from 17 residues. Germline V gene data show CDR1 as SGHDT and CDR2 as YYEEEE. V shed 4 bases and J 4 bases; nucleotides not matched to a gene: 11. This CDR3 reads CASSLPPGLAGRETQYF. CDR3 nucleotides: TGTGCCAGCAGCCTACCACCAGGACTAGCGGGAAGAGAGACCCAGTACTTC.

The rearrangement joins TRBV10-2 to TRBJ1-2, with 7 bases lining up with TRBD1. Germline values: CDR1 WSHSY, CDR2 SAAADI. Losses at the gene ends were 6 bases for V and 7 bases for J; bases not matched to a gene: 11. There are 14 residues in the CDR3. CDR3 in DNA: TGCGCCAGCAGCAAGAGAGGGGGCGAGCCTGGCTACACCTTC. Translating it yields CASSKRGGEPGYTF.

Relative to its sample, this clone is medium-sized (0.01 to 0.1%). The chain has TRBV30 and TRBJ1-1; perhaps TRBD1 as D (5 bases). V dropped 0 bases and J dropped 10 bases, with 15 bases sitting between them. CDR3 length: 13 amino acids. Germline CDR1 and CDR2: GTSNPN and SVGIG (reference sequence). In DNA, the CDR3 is TGTGCCTGGAGTGTACGGGACCACTCCGCAGCTTTCTTT. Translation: CAWSVRDHSAAFF. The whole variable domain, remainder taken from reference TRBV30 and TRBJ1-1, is SQTIHQWPATLVQPVGSPLSLECTVEGTSNPNLYWYRQAAGRGLQLLFYSVGIGQISSEVPQNLSASRPQDRQFILSSKKLLLSDSGFYLCAWSVRDHSAAFFGQGTRLTVV.

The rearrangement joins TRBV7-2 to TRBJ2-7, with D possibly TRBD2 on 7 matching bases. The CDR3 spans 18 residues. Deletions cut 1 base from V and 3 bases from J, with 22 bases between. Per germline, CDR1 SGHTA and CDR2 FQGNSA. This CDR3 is CASSLGDPTQAGHYEQYF. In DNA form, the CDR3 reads TGTGCCAGCAGCTTAGGGGACCCAACCCAAGCGGGACACTACGAGCAGTACTTC.

The CDR3 region has the DNA TGTGCCAGTAGTACAAACAGGGGAGAGACCCAGTACTTC. Encoded protein: CASSTNRGETQYF. The V call is TRBV19, the J call TRBJ2-5; 7 nucleotides match TRBD1. The CDR3 is made up of 13 amino acids. CDR1 is LNHDA and CDR2 is SQIVND in the germline V gene (reference sequence). V dropped 4 bases and J dropped 4; count of bases not matched to a gene: 3.